This TCR beta chain stems from a study of OX40 agonist ivuxolimab in advanced cancers. About the investigation overall: Ivuxolimab, which targeted the costimulatory receptor OX40 (CD134), was an agonistic, fully human IgG2 monoclonal antibody. The paper describes the monotherapy dose-escalation part (N ≈ 51 patients) of the phase I trial of ivuxolimab. Of the 50 or so patients in dose escalation, about 20 had hepatocellular carcinoma, some 15 had melanoma, 9 had renal cell carcinoma and 9 had head and neck cancer. Partial responses occurred in three dose-escalation patients, of whom one had hepatocellular carcinoma and two had cutaneous melanoma. Patients were allowed to have had prior anti-PD-1, anti-PD-L1 or anti-CTLA-4 therapy, and around 37% of the dose-escalation patients had previously received checkpoint inhibitors. Intravenous ivuxolimab was administered to patients every 2 weeks at six dose levels: 0.01, 0.1, 0.3, 1.5, 3 and 10 mg/kg. In the dose-escalation cohort, around four fifths of patients were male, and the mean age was about 55 years, with a range of 23 to 79. The purpose of peripheral TCRbeta sequencing was to test whether ivuxolimab changed TCR sequence diversity and led to clonal T-cell expansion.

The CDR3 numbers 14 residues from cysteine through phenylalanine. CDR3 DNA is the only sequence kept; it has 42 bases, read in frame from the first base. From a lookup of the germline V gene, CDR1 and CDR2 are SGHRS and YFSETQ. V has 5 bases trimmed and J has 2 bases trimmed; junction bases matching no gene number 4. As concerns this clone: What this receptor recognizes is not known. Nothing much larger sits one base from this clone, and base qualities are not available.

Genomic DNA was extracted from sorted cells for sequencing of the TCRbeta CDR3 region. TCRbeta CDR3 regions were sequenced using the immunoSEQ Assay. The immuneACCESS repertoire file appears here via TCRdb, limited to in-frame rearrangements. These files lack a portion of the clones; in checked studies, under half of the deficit traces to unresolved V genes, and the cause of the others is not known. Within this sample are 72,000 or so clones, with 70% to 90% of them counted one time only. Jointly, the top ten make up approximately 1.3% of the sample. Study-level results and caveats: Antigen specificity was not determined for the clonally expanded peripheral T cells. Low levels of normalized T-cell clonal expansion were also seen in some nonresponding patients. At doses from 0.1 to 3.0 mg/kg, clonal expansion was seen in both CD4+ and CD8+ blood T cells between baseline and week 6. In the 0.1-3.0 mg/kg groups, partial responders had among the lowest normalized peripheral clonal expansion, particularly in CD8+ T cells. After ivuxolimab, CD8+ T cells had more expanded clones than CD4+ T cells on average.

Patients with autoimmune disease history or receiving systemic immunosuppression were excluded from the trial. Peripheral blood for TCR sequencing was collected from all dose cohorts at baseline, on cycle 4 day 1, and on cycle 7 day 1. Samples came from an open-label, multicenter, first-in-human phase I dose-escalation trial of ivuxolimab. Adults with locally advanced or metastatic melanoma, renal cell, hepatocellular, or head and neck squamous cell carcinoma were enrolled in the trial. CD4+ and CD8+ T cells were sorted separately from peripheral blood before TCR sequencing. The sequence was obtained from an adult with an advanced solid tumor such as melanoma, head and neck, liver or kidney cancer. The chain is assembled from TRBV5-1 and TRBJ2-7, and TRBD1 matches 10 of the central bases. The sequences come from CD4+ or CD8+ T cells sorted from blood, collected in a trial of the OX40 agonist ivuxolimab. The sequenced DNA: TGCGCCAGCAGGTTGACAGGGGGCGCCTACGAGCAGTACTTC. It is translated as CASRLTGGAYEQYF.